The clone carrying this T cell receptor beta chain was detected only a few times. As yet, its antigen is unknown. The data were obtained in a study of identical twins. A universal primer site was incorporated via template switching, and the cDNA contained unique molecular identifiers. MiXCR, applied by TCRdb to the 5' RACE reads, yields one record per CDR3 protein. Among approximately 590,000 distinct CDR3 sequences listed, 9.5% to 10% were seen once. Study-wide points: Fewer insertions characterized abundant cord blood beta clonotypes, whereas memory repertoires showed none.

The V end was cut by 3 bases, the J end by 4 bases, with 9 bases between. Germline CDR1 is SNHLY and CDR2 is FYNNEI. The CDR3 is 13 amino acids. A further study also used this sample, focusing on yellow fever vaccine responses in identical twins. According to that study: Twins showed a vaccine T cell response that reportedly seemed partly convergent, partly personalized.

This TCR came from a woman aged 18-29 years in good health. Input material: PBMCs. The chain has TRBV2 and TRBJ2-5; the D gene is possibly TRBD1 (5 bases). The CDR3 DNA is TGTGCCAGCAGTGAGATTGGGGCAGAGACCCAGTACTTC. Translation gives CASSEIGAETQYF. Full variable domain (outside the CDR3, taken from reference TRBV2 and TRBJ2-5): EPEVTQTPSHQVTQMGQEVILRCVPISNHLYFYWYRQILGQKVEFLVSFYNNEISEKSEIFDDQFSVERPDGSNFTLKIRSTKLEDSAMYFCASSEIGAETQYFGPGTRLLVL.